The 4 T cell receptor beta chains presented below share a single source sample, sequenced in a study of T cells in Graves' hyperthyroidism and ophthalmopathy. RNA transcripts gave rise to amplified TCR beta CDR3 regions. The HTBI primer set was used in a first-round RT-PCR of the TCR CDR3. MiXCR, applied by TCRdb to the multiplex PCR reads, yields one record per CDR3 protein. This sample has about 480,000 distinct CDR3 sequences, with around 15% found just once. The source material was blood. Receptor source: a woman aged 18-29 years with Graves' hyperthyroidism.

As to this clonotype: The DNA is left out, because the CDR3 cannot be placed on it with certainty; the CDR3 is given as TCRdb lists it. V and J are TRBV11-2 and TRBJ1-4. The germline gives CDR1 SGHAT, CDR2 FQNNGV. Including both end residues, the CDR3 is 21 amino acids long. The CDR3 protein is CASSFYICSARGGADNEKLFF.

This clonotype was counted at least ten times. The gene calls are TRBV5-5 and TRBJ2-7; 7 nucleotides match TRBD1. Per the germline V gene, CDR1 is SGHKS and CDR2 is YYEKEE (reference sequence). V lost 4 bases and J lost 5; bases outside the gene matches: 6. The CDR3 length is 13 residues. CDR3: CASSPSTGNEQYF. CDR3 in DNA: TGTGCCAGCAGCCCATCGACAGGGAACGAGCAGTACTTC.

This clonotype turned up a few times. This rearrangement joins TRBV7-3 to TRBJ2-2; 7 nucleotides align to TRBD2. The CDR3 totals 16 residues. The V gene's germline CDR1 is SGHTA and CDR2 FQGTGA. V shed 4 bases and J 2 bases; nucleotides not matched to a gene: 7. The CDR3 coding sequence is TGTGCCAGCAGCTCGATAGCGGGCCTTAACACCGGGGAGCTGTTTTTT. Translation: CASSSIAGLNTGELFF.

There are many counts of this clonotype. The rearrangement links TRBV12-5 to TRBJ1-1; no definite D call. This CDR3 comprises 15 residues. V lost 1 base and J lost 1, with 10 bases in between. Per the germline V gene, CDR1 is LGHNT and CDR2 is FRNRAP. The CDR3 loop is CASGLEAPRNTEAFF. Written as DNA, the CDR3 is TGTGCTAGTGGTTTGGAGGCCCCTCGGAACACTGAAGCTTTCTTT.